The 29 T cell receptor beta chains below all came from one sample that was sequenced in a study of blood T cell repertoires in COVID-19 (dated by TCRdb to about 2020). Library creation used the immunoSEQ multiplex PCR assay. In TCRdb, the immuneACCESS table is reduced to in-frame sequences with V and J assigned. These tables do not hold every clone; where another copy was compared, an unresolved V gene accounts for under half, and the others remain unexplained. The sample has approximately 110,000 clones on record, roughly 83% of them singletons. The ten largest clones represent about 5.4% of the sample. The sequencing input was peripheral blood. All receptors derive from a human donor in a cohort sampled during active COVID-19.

V and J are TRBV11-2 and TRBJ2-1; D perhaps matches TRBD2 (6 bases). The CDR3 extends over 13 amino acids. Trimming left V 6 bases short and J 0 bases short, with 6 bases between. Germline values: CDR1 SGHAT, CDR2 FQNNGV. This chain's CDR3 is CASRTSSYNEQFF. The DNA of the CDR3 is TGTGCCAGCAGGACTAGCTCCTACAATGAGCAGTTCTTC.

The rearrangement uses TRBV7-8 and TRBJ1-5, with D possibly matching TRBD1 (6 bases). Germline lookup yields CDR1 SGHVS and CDR2 FQNEAQ. This CDR3 is 17 amino acids long. The V end was cut by 2 bases, the J end by 3 bases, with 17 bases between. CDR3 sequence (DNA): TGTGCCAGCAGCTTACCCCCCAGGGGCTGGGACAATCAGCCCCAGCATTTT. Its translation is CASSLPPRGWDNQPQHF.

V is TRBV29-1 and J is TRBJ2-7; the D is unclear. Trimming left V 1 base short and J 3 bases short, with 10 bases between. CDR1 is SQVTM and CDR2 is ANQGSEA in the germline V gene. The CDR3 length is 13 residues. CDR3 coding DNA: TGCAGCGTTGAAGTCGGTCCGGGCTACGAGCAGTACTTC. This gives the protein CSVEVGPGYEQYF.

The chain employs TRBV29-1 and TRBJ1-5; 7 bases fit TRBD1. The CDR3 totals 17 residues. Germline V gene data show CDR1 as SQVTM and CDR2 as ANQGSEA. Unmatched junction bases numbered 18, after V lost 6 bases and J lost 4 bases. CDR3 sequence: CSVVSGGSTGGNQPQHF. CDR3 DNA: TGCAGCGTCGTATCAGGGGGATCGACCGGAGGAAATCAGCCCCAGCATTTT. The whole variable domain, remainder taken from reference TRBV29-1 and TRBJ1-5, is SAVISQKPSRDICQRGTSLTIQCQVDSQVTMMFWYRQQPGQSLTLIATANQGSEATYESGFVIDKFPISRPNLTFSTLTVSNMSPEDSSIYLCSVVSGGSTGGNQPQHFGDGTRLSIL.

V usage is TRBV6-1 and J usage is TRBJ1-2; D gene ambiguous. This CDR3 is built from 14 residues. Trimming stripped 1 base from V and 8 bases from J, with 14 bases between. Germline CDR1 MNHNS, CDR2 SASEGT. The CDR3 loop reads CASSEGDQSAGYTF. The CDR3 region has the DNA TGTGCCAGCAGTGAAGGCGACCAATCAGCGGGCTACACCTTC.

The chain employs TRBV19 and TRBJ2-1; 12 bases are a match to TRBD2. The CDR3 runs 16 residues. Germline V lookup: CDR1 LNHDA, CDR2 SQIVND (reference sequence). Trimming removed 5 bases from V and 8 bases from J; junction bases left unmatched: 10. The CDR3 reads CASSGRLAGESDEQFF. In nucleotides, the CDR3 is TGTGCCAGTAGTGGCAGACTAGCGGGAGAATCCGATGAGCAGTTCTTC.

The V and J genes are TRBV27 and TRBJ1-2; D might be TRBD1 (5 bases). The germline V gene has CDR1 MNHEY and CDR2 SMNVEV (reference sequence). The CDR3 has 16 amino acids. The ends were cut back, 5 bases at V and 0 bases at J, with 16 bases in the middle. Written as DNA, the CDR3 is TGTGCCAGCAGTCTGGGAGGACACGCCGCTAACTATGGCTACACCTTC. This sequence encodes CASSLGGHAANYGYTF.

The gene calls are TRBV2 and TRBJ2-7; 7 bases agree with TRBD2. This CDR3 region has 15 residues. CDR1 is SNHLY, CDR2 FYNNEI, per germline. V lost 4 bases to trimming and J lost 2 bases; unmatched junction nucleotides: 8. This chain's CDR3 is CASSVLLARTYEQYF. The CDR3 DNA sequence: TGTGCCAGCAGTGTACTACTAGCGCGGACCTACGAGCAGTACTTC.

This chain's CDR3 is CASSLSLGLAGNEQFF. The CDR3 nucleotides are TGTGCCAGCAGCTTATCATTAGGACTAGCGGGCAATGAGCAGTTCTTC. The rearrangement links TRBV7-8 to TRBJ2-1, with 11 bases identical to TRBD2. Germline loops: CDR1 SGHVS, CDR2 FQNEAQ. The CDR3 consists of 16 residues. The V gene end was trimmed by 2 bases and the J gene end by 6 bases; junction bases not matched to a gene: 6.

The J gene is TRBJ1-4, the V gene TRBV29-1; 9 bases map to TRBD1. The V and J ends lost 5 bases and 8 bases, in that order; junction bases with no gene match: 9. The CDR3 sequence is 14 residues long. The V gene's germline CDR1 is SQVTM and CDR2 ANQGSEA. CDR3 coding DNA: TGCAGCGTTTCTGTGGGGACAGGGAACGAAAAACTGTTTTTT. Amino acid sequence: CSVSVGTGNEKLFF.

V and J are TRBV7-2 and TRBJ1-1; tentatively, D is TRBD1 (5 bases). CDR3 length: 15 amino acids. Germline loops: CDR1 SGHTA, CDR2 FQGNSA. V lost 0 bases and J 8 bases, leaving 16 bases between the germline ends. CDR3 sequence (DNA): TGTGCCAGCAGCTTAGCGCTCGGGGGTGGAGGCGAAGCTTTCTTT. It yields the protein CASSLALGGGGEAFF.

This clone has just a few counts. This chain joins TRBV5-5 and TRBJ2-2; D gene uncertain. V was shortened by 1 base and J by 3 bases, with 10 bases between the two germline ends. The CDR3 contains 15 residues. Germline CDR1 reads SGHKS; CDR2 reads YYEKEE (reference sequence). The CDR3 coding sequence is TGTGCCAGCAGCTTGTCCGCAGTCGACACCGGGGAGCTGTTTTTT. Protein product: CASSLSAVDTGELFF. The full variable domain, rest sourced from reference TRBV5-5 and TRBJ2-2, is DAGVTQSPTHLIKTRGQQVTLRCSPISGHKSVSWYQQVLGQGPQFIFQYYEKEERGRGNFPDRFSARQFPNYSSELNVNALLLGDSALYLCASSLSAVDTGELFFGEGSRLTVL.

The rearrangement links TRBV5-1 to TRBJ2-2; D gene ambiguous. CDR3 size: 13 residues. The V end lost 1 base, the J end lost 6 bases, and 7 bases lay between the germline ends. CDR1 is SGHRS, CDR2 YFSETQ, per germline. CDR3 residues: CASSLLVAGELFF. The CDR3 nucleotides are TGCGCCAGCAGCTTGCTGGTAGCCGGGGAGCTGTTTTTT.

The chain couples TRBV6-5 to TRBJ1-1; TRBD1 might be the D (5 bases). Germline CDR1 is MNHEY and CDR2 is SVGAGI. CDR3 length: 13 residues. The V end lost 7 bases, the J end lost 3 bases, and 12 bases lay between the germline ends. The CDR3 region has the DNA TGTGCCAGCACCCAGGGTGGTGACACTGAAGCTTTCTTT. Translated, it gives CASTQGGDTEAFF.

The J gene is TRBJ2-3, the V gene TRBV6-1; weak D call: TRBD2 (5 bases). Germline V gene sequence: CDR1 MNHNS, CDR2 SASEGT. This CDR3 spans 15 amino acids. Trimming took off 1 base at V and 8 bases at J, with 16 bases between the two ends. CDR3 bases: TGTGCCAGCAGTGAAGTGAGGGAGAGTCCGGGTACGCAGTATTTT. It is translated as CASSEVRESPGTQYF.

The rearrangement uses TRBV20-1 and TRBJ2-7; TRBD2 is a possible D gene (6 bases). There are 16 residues in the CDR3. Deletions cut 3 bases from V and 2 bases from J, with 20 bases between. CDR1 and CDR2 from the germline V gene are DFQATT and SNEGSKA (reference sequence). DNA of the CDR3: TGCAGTGCTAGTATTCATGCCGGGACTGGTGCCTACGAGCAGTACTTC. Translated, it gives CSASIHAGTGAYEQYF.

The V call is TRBV5-1, the J call TRBJ2-7, with 12 bases identical to TRBD2. Germline CDR1 is SGHRS and CDR2 is YFSETQ. The length of the CDR3 is 15 residues. V shed 4 bases, J shed 3 bases, and the junction held 5 bases outside the gene matches. The CDR3 region is CASSITSGRSYEQYF. The CDR3 DNA follows: TGCGCCAGCAGCATAACTAGCGGGAGGAGCTACGAGCAGTACTTC.

This clone has only a few counts. This rearrangement joins TRBV6-1 to TRBJ2-7, with D possibly being TRBD2 (6 bases). Trimming removed 0 bases at V and 3 bases at J, with 9 bases between. Germline V gene sequence: CDR1 MNHNS, CDR2 SASEGT. This CDR3 region has 14 residues. Here the CDR3 DNA reads TGTGCCAGCAGTGAAGCCGGGAGAAGCTACGAGCAGTACTTC. This codes for CASSEAGRSYEQYF.

The rearrangement uses TRBV19 and TRBJ2-1; 7 positions agree with TRBD2. The V gene end was trimmed by 4 bases and the J gene end by 2 bases; junction bases not matched to a gene: 8. CDR1 and CDR2 from the germline V gene are LNHDA and SQIVND (reference sequence). The CDR3 extends over 16 amino acids. The CDR3 DNA reads TGTGCCAGTAGTACCAGGGACTATCCTACCTACAATGAGCAGTTCTTC. Its translation: CASSTRDYPTYNEQFF.

The CDR3 here is CASSLALQGSGELFF. The CDR3 DNA reads TGTGCCAGCAGCTTAGCCTTACAGGGGTCCGGGGAGCTGTTTTTT. The gene calls are TRBV7-2 and TRBJ2-2; 7 nucleotides agree with TRBD1. This CDR3 spans 15 amino acids. From germline, CDR1 is SGHTA and CDR2 FQGNSA. The ends lost 0 bases at V and 6 bases at J; junction bases unmatched: 4. Using reference TRBV7-2 and TRBJ2-2 for the parts outside the CDR3, the full variable domain is GAGVSQSPSNKVTEKGKDVELRCDPISGHTALYWYRQSLGQGLEFLIYFQGNSAPDKSGLPSDRFSAERTGGSVSTLTIQRTQQEDSAVYLCASSLALQGSGELFFGEGSRLTVL.

In its sample, this clone was seen a few times. The chain uses TRBV2 and TRBJ1-5, with D possibly TRBD1 on 6 matching bases. Germline lookup yields CDR1 SNHLY and CDR2 FYNNEI. Trimming shortened V by 0 bases and J by 5 bases, and 14 bases separated the two germline ends. The CDR3 length is 16 residues. CDR3 in DNA: TGTGCCAGCAGTGAAGCGCTTTCAGGGGAAGATCAGCCCCAGCATTTT. It is translated as CASSEALSGEDQPQHF.

V is TRBV7-3 and J is TRBJ2-1, with 15 nucleotides matching TRBD2. CDR3 size: 18 residues. V gave up 5 bases and J gave up 3 bases; unmatched junction bases: 8. Germline-derived CDR1 and CDR2 are SGHTA and FQGTGA. The CDR3 DNA follows: TGTGCCAGCAGCACCGGGACTAGCGGGAGGCCAAGCTACAATGAGCAGTTCTTC. The encoded protein is CASSTGTSGRPSYNEQFF.

V and J are TRBV27 and TRBJ1-6; D is possibly TRBD1 (6 bases). V lost 2 bases and J 10 bases, leaving 15 bases between the germline ends. CDR1 and CDR2 (germline): MNHEY, SMNVEV (reference sequence). The CDR3 contains 15 residues. The CDR3 loop is CASSLVMPRGSPLHF. The CDR3 DNA reads as TGTGCCAGCAGTTTAGTAATGCCCAGGGGATCACCCCTCCACTTT.

The chain is built from TRBV27 and TRBJ2-2; D may be TRBD1 (6 bases). Germline V gives CDR1 MNHEY, CDR2 SMNVEV (reference sequence). V was shortened by 6 bases and J by 4 bases, with 12 bases between the two germline ends. The length of the CDR3 is 14 residues. The CDR3 sequence is CASRGTRTTGELFF. In nucleotides, the CDR3 is TGTGCCAGCAGGGGGACAAGGACCACCGGGGAGCTGTTTTTT.

This clone has only a few counts. V usage is TRBV7-9 and J usage is TRBJ2-7; 9 positions agree with TRBD2. Per germline, CDR1 SEHNR and CDR2 FQNEAQ (reference sequence). This CDR3 has 17 residues. After removal of 5 bases from V and 1 base from J, the junction contained 12 bases not matched to a gene. As DNA, the CDR3 is TGTGCCAGCAGCCTAACAGACCCTAGCGGGGCTTCCTACGAGCAGTACTTC. Residues: CASSLTDPSGASYEQYF.

This clone was counted only a few times. The chain combines TRBV27 with TRBJ2-7, with TRBD1 matching over 10 bases. This CDR3 has 15 residues. CDR1 is MNHEY, CDR2 SMNVEV, per germline (reference sequence). The trim removed 6 bases at V and 5 bases at J, leaving 10 bases unmatched. The CDR3 is CASSEWGTGVNEQYF. CDR3 DNA sequence: TGTGCCAGCAGCGAATGGGGGACAGGGGTCAACGAGCAGTACTTC.

This chain connects TRBV5-4 to TRBJ2-7; D gene unclear. Germline loops: CDR1 SGHNT, CDR2 YYREEE (reference sequence). The CDR3 sequence is 14 residues long. Trimming took off 4 bases at V and 0 bases at J, with 11 bases between the two ends. The CDR3 reads CASSPAGFSYEQYF. CDR3 in DNA: TGTGCCAGCAGCCCGGCCGGGTTCTCCTACGAGCAGTACTTC. The full variable domain, its missing parts supplied by reference TRBV5-4 and TRBJ2-7, is ETGVTQSPTHLIKTRGQQVTLRCSSQSGHNTVSWYQQALGQGPQFIFQYYREEENGRGNFPPRFSGLQFPNYSSELNVNALELDDSALYLCASSPAGFSYEQYFGPGTRLTVT.

This sequence joins TRBV5-6 and TRBJ2-1; 13 bases fit TRBD2. The CDR3 consists of 17 residues. V lost 3 bases, J lost 6 bases, and 9 bases stayed unmatched. Germline assignment: CDR1 SGHDT and CDR2 YYEEEE. The CDR3 region is CASSSTLGLAGINEQFF. CDR3 coding DNA: TGTGCCAGCAGCTCGACCCTGGGACTAGCGGGAATCAATGAGCAGTTCTTC. Looking up the rest from reference TRBV5-6 and TRBJ2-1 gives the full variable domain: DAGVTQSPTHLIKTRGQQVTLRCSPKSGHDTVSWYQQALGQGPQFIFQYYEEEERQRGNFPDRFSGHQFPNYSSELNVNALLLGDSALYLCASSSTLGLAGINEQFFGPGTRLTVL.

The genes are TRBV6-4 and TRBJ2-1; TRBD2 agrees at 7 bases. The CDR3 extends over 15 amino acids. Germline V gene data show CDR1 as MRHNA and CDR2 as SNTAGT. Trimming at V came to 5 bases and at J to 2 bases, leaving 6 bases not matched to a gene. CDR3 DNA sequence: TGTGCCAGCAGTTCTTCCGGGACTACCTACAATGAGCAGTTCTTC. It encodes CASSSSGTTYNEQFF.